The source of this T cell receptor (beta chain) is a study of T-cell memory formation after mild COVID-19. On the study more broadly: Among the donors, TCR clusters were largely specific to each donor.

Regarding the study as a whole: CD8+ contracting clones occupied EMRA, while CD4+ ones occupied mainly CM and EM.

Of note for this clonotype: As yet, its antigen is unknown.

With V trimmed by 7 bases and J by 2 bases, 11 bases remained unmatched. The CDR3 consists of 18 residues. Germline V gene lookup returns CDR1 MNHNY and CDR2 SVGAGI (reference sequence). The authors produced TCR alpha and TCR beta cDNA libraries with sample barcodes and UMIs by 5'RACE using constant-segment primers. Using its own MiXCR run on the 5' RACE reads, TCRdb lists one record per CDR3 protein. Of approximately 340,000 distinct CDR3 sequences detected, roughly 15% appear once; the ten largest clones hold about a fifth. The sequenced sample was PBMCs or a T cell subset sorted from them (not recorded which). The TCR comes from a man aged 18-30 years who had mild COVID-19 (a few samples of this study predate the infection). Cell type and time point are not known. The chain carries TRBV6-6 and TRBJ2-2, with 12 bases fitting TRBD2. CDR3 amino acids: CASTYGELAGGNTGELFF. The CDR3 nucleotides are TGTGCCAGCACGTATGGGGAACTAGCGGGGGGCAACACCGGGGAGCTGTTTTTT.